These 5 T cell receptor beta chains were sequenced from one sample in a study of T cells in Graves' hyperthyroidism and ophthalmopathy. Amplification yielded TCR beta CDR3 regions, with RNA transcripts as the source. RT-PCR in the first round (using the HTBI primer set) targeted the TCR CDR3. TCRdb reprocessed the multiplex PCR reads with MiXCR, giving one entry per CDR3 protein. The table records about 520,000 distinct CDR3 sequences, around 24% of them present only once. The sample comprised blood. These receptor sequences come from a woman aged 25 to 39 with Graves' ophthalmopathy.

This clonotype appeared many times. The V call is TRBV28, the J call TRBJ2-7, with TRBD1 as a possible D gene (5 bases). CDR3 length equals 14 residues. Germline CDR1 and CDR2: MDHEN and SYDVKM. Trimming stripped 8 bases from V and 2 bases from J, with 16 bases between. CDR3 residues: CASAGAGKTYEQYF. In DNA, the CDR3 is TGTGCCAGCGCTGGGGCAGGGAAAACCTACGAGCAGTACTTC.

For this clonotype: A much larger clone lies a single base off, so this may be a read error. V and J are TRBV27 and TRBJ2-7; D is ambiguous. The CDR3 is 15 amino acids. Germline CDR1 reads MNHEY; CDR2 reads SMNVEV (reference sequence). The DNA for the CDR3 is TGTGCCAGCAGTTTGGGCGCCTCCGACTCCTACGATCAGTACTTC. This sequence encodes CASSLGASDSYDQYF.

This clonotype has at least ten counts. The chain has TRBV6-5 and TRBJ1-2, with unresolved D. The ends were cut back, 8 bases at V and 8 bases at J, with 18 bases in the middle. This CDR3 comprises 13 residues. Germline loops: CDR1 MNHEY, CDR2 SVGAGI. The DNA for the CDR3 is TGTGCCAGCTCCGGGCTCAGAACCCCGGGCTACACCTTC. Protein sequence: CASSGLRTPGYTF.

Notes on this clonotype: A much larger clone is a single base away; this may be a read error. The chain has TRBV6-1 and TRBJ1-1; 7 nucleotides agree with TRBD1. CDR1 is MNHNS and CDR2 is SASEGT in the germline V gene. The CDR3 contains 11 residues. Trimming cost V 7 bases and J 6 bases; bases outside gene matches: 2. The CDR3 sequence is CASITGAEAFF. CDR3 DNA sequence: TGTGCCAGCATCACAGGGGCTGAAGCTTTCTTT.

This clonotype was counted at least ten times. CDR3 amino acids: CASSVPRTGTDTEAFF. The CDR3 DNA reads as TGTGCCAGCAGTGTCCCCAGGACAGGGACGGACACTGAAGCTTTCTTT. The chain combines TRBV2 with TRBJ1-1; 8 positions agree with TRBD1. V was pared by 4 bases and J by 3 bases, with 10 bases of the junction left unmatched. Per germline, CDR1 SNHLY and CDR2 FYNNEI. CDR3 size: 16 residues.